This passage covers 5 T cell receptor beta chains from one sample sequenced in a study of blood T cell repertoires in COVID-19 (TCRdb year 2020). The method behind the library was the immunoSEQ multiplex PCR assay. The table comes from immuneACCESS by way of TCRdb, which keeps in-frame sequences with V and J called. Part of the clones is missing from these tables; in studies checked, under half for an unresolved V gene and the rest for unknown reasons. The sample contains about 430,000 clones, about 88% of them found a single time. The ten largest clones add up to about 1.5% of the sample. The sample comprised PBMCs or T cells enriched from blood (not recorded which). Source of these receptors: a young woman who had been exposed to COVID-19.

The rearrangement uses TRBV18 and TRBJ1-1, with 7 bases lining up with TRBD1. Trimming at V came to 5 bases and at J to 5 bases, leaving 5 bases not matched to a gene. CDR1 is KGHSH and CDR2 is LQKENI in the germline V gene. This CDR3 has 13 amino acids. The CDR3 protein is CASSVTGVTEAFF. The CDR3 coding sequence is TGTGCCAGCTCAGTAACAGGGGTAACTGAAGCTTTCTTT.

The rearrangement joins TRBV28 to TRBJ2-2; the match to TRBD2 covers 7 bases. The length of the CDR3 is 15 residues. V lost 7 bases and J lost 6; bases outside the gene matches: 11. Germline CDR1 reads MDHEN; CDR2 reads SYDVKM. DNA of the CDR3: TGTGCCAGCACAACTGGCGGGAGCTGGCCCGGGGAGCTGTTTTTT. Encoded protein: CASTTGGSWPGELFF. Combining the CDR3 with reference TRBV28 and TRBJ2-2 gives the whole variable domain DVKVTQSSRYLVKRTGEKVFLECVQDMDHENMFWYRQDPGLGLRLIYFSYDVKMKEKGDIPEGYSVSREKKERFSLILESASTNQTSMYLCASTTGGSWPGELFFGEGSRLTVL.

The CDR3 is CASSTLWGSGGKSTDTQYF. As DNA, the CDR3 is TGTGCCAGCAGTACCCTCTGGGGTAGCGGGGGGAAGTCCACAGATACGCAGTATTTT. The chain uses TRBV2 and TRBJ2-3, with 10 bases lining up with TRBD2. The CDR3 loop spans 19 amino acids. Trimming took 5 bases from V and 2 from J; bases not matched to a gene: 16. Germline loops: CDR1 SNHLY, CDR2 FYNNEI.

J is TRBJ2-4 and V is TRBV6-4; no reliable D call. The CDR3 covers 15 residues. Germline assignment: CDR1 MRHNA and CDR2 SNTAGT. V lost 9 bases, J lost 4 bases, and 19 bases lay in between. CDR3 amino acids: CARTAVPFMKNIQYF. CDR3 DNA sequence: TGTGCCAGGACTGCCGTCCCCTTTATGAAAAACATTCAGTACTTC.

The CDR3 nucleotides are TGTGCCAGCAGACGACGACTACGAGAGGGTTACGAGCAGTACTTC. Its protein is CASRRRLREGYEQYF. This sequence joins TRBV6-5 and TRBJ2-7, with D possibly matching TRBD2 (5 bases). The V end was cut by 6 bases, the J end by 4 bases, with 19 bases between. CDR1 and CDR2 from the germline V gene are MNHEY and SVGAGI. This CDR3 contains 15 residues.